Here is one T cell receptor beta chain with its context. Its cognate antigen is unknown. In the original analysis: In papillary thyroid cancer, a distant-metastasis classifier was built using CDR3 differences across clinicopathological groups. TCRdb re-clonotyped the PCR reads via MiXCR. The V and J calls and clone size are TCRdb's, not the authors'. This table holds over 10,000 clones, around a third found once. Thyroid surgery took place with no prior treatment in any patient. The data originate from a study of metastatic and nonmetastatic thyroid tumors. Study-level information: Malignant and benign thyroid patients had repertoires compared in peripheral blood and tumor or nodule tissue.

This CDR3 contains 16 residues. Per the germline V gene, CDR1 is SGHRS and CDR2 is YFSETQ. The trim removed 3 bases at V and 0 bases at J, leaving 7 bases unmatched. The study, taken as a whole, reports: Reported TCR beta diversity, measured in blood and tumor, was significantly higher for malignant thyroid tumors than for benign nodules.

This TCR was sampled from a female donor with papillary thyroid cancer or a benign thyroid nodule (not recorded which). Some clones in this sample may be carry-over from other donors' samples. V usage is TRBV5-1 and J usage is TRBJ1-1; TRBD1 aligns across 8 bases. Specimen: tumor tissue. In DNA form, the CDR3 reads TGCGCCAGCAGCTCAGGGGGCTGGGGGATGAACACTGAAGCTTTCTTT. It yields the protein CASSSGGWGMNTEAFF. Full variable domain (outside the CDR3, taken from reference TRBV5-1 and TRBJ1-1): KAGVTQTPRYLIKTRGQQVTLSCSPISGHRSVSWYQQTPGQGLQFLFEYFSETQRNKGNFPGRFSGRQFSNSRSEMNVSTLELGDSALYLCASSSGGWGMNTEAFFGQGTRLTVV.